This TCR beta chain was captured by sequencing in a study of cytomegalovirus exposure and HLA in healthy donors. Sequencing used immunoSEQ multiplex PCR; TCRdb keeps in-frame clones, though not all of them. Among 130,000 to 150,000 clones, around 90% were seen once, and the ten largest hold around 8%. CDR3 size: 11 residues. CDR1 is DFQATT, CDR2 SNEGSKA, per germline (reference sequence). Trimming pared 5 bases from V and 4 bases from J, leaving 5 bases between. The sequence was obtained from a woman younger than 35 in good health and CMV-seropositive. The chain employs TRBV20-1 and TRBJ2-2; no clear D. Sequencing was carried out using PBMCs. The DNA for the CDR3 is TGCAGTGCTCCCTCCACCGGGGAGCTGTTTTTT. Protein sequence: CSAPSTGELFF.